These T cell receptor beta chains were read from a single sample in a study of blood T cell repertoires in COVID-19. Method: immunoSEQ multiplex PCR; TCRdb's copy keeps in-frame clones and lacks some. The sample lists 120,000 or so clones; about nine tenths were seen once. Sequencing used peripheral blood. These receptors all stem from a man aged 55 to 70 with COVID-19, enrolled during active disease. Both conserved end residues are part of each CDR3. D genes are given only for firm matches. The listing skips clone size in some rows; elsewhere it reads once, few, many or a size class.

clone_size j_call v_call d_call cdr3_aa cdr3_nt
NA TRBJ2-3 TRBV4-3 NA CASSQAPGTDTQYF TGCGCCAGCAGCCAAGCCCCGGGAACAGATACGCAGTATTTT
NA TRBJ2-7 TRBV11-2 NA CASSLGPAYEQYF TGTGCCAGCAGCTTAGGTCCGGCCTACGAGCAGTACTTC
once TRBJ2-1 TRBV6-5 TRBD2 CASSYKRLAGYEQFF TGTGCCAGCAGTTACAAGAGACTAGCGGGTTATGAGCAGTTCTTC
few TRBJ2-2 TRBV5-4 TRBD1 CASRPTGGNTGELFF TGTGCCAGCAGACCAACAGGGGGGAATACCGGGGAGCTGTTTTTT
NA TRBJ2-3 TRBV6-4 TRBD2 CASSVETSDPHTQYF TGTGCCAGCAGTGTAGAGACTAGCGACCCTCATACGCAGTATTTT
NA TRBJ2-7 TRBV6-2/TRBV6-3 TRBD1 CASSYETGGDSYEQYF TGTGCCAGCAGTTACGAAACAGGGGGCGATTCCTACGAGCAGTACTTC
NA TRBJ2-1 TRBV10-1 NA CASSEYRDNEQFF TGCGCCAGCAGTGAGTACCGGGACAATGAGCAGTTCTTC
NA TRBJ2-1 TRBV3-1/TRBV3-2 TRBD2 CASRPRLAGQDEQFF TGTGCCAGCAGACCTAGACTAGCGGGACAGGATGAGCAGTTCTTC
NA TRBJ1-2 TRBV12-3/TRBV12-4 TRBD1 CASRQTGGYGYTF TGTGCCAGCAGACAGACAGGGGGCTATGGCTACACCTTC
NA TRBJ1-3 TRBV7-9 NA CASRAFGNTIYF TGTGCCAGCAGGGCTTTTGGAAACACCATATATTTT
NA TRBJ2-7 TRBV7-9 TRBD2 CATTVAGVPSPPYEQYF TGTGCCACCACGGTGGCGGGAGTCCCTTCACCTCCCTACGAGCAGTACTTC
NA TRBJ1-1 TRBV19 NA CASSPEPPQGGDTEAFF TGTGCCAGTAGCCCAGAGCCTCCACAGGGAGGGGACACTGAAGCTTTCTTT
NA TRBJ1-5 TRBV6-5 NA CASSYGGDSNQPQHF TGTGCCAGCAGTTACGGGGGGGATAGCAATCAGCCCCAGCATTTT
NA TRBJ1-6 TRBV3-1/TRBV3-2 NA CASSQESGNSPLHF TGTGCCAGCAGCCAAGAGTCAGGCAATTCACCCCTCCACTTT
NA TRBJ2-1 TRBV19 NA CASSTQTGQQQFF TGTGCCAGTAGTACTCAAACCGGACAGCAGCAGTTCTTC
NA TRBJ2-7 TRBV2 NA CASSPLVGEQYF TGTGCCAGCAGTCCACTAGTGGGAGAGCAGTACTTC
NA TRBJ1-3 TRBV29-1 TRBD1 CSVDIQGTGNTIYF TGCAGCGTTGACATACAGGGGACTGGAAACACCATATATTTT
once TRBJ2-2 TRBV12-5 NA CASGFWPGELFF TGTGCTAGTGGTTTCTGGCCCGGGGAGCTGTTTTTT
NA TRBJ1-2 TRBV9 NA CASSQGMGRNYGYTF TGTGCCAGCAGCCAGGGAATGGGGCGAAACTATGGCTACACCTTC
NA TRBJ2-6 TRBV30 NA CAWRGSSGANVLTF TGTGCCTGGAGAGGGAGCTCTGGGGCCAACGTCCTGACTTTC
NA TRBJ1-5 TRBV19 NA CASSIQGGDNNQPQHF TGTGCCAGTAGTATACAGGGTGGGGATAACAATCAGCCCCAGCATTTT
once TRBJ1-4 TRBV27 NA CASSTLQGYNEKLFF TGTGCCAGCAGTACTCTCCAGGGGTATAATGAAAAACTGTTTTTT
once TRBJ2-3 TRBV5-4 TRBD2 CASSPGTSGRRRRDTQYF TGTGCCAGCAGCCCTGGGACTAGCGGGAGACGGAGGAGAGATACGCAGTATTTT
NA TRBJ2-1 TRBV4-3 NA CASSQEEGAFYNEQFF TGCGCCAGCAGCCAAGAGGAGGGAGCCTTCTACAATGAGCAGTTCTTC